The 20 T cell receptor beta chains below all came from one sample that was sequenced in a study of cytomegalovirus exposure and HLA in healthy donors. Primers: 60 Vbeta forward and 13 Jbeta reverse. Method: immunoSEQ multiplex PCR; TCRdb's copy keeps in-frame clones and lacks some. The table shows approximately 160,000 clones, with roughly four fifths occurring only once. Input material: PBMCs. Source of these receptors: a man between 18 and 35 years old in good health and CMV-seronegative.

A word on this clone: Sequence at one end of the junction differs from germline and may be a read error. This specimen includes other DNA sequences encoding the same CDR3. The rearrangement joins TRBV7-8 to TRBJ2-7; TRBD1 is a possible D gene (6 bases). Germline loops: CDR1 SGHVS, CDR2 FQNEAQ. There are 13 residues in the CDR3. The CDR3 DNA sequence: TGTGCTAGCAAGCAGGGGCAGGCATACGAGCAGTACTTC. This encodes CASKQGQAYEQYF.

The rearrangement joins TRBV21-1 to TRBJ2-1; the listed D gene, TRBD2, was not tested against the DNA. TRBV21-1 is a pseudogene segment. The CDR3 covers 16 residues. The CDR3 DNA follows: TGTGCCAGCAGCAACTTAGCGGGAGGAGACTACAATGAGCAGTTCTTC. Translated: CASSNLAGGDYNEQFF.

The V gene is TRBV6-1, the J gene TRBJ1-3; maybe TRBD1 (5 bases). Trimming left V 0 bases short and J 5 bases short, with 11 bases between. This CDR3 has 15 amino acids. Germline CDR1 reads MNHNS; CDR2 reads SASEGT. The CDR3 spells CASSEAPGGRNTIYF. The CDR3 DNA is TGTGCCAGCAGTGAAGCGCCGGGGGGAAGAAACACCATATATTTT.

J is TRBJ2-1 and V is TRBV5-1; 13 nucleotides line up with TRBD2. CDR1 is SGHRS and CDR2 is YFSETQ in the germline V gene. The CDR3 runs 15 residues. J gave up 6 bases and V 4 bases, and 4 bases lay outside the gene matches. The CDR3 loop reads CASSAGLAGLNEQFF. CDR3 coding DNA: TGCGCCAGCAGCGCGGGACTAGCGGGGCTCAATGAGCAGTTCTTC.

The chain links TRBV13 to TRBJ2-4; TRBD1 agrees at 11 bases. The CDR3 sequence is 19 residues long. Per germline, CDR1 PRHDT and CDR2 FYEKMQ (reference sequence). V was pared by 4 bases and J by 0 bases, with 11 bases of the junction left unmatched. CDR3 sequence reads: CASSSSWDRGTLAKNIQYF. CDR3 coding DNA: TGTGCCAGCAGCTCTAGCTGGGACAGGGGGACCCTAGCCAAAAACATTCAGTACTTC.

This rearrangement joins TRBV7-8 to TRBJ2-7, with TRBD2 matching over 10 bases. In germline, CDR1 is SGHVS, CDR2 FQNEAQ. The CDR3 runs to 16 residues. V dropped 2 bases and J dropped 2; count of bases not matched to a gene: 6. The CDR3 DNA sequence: TGTGCCAGCAGCTTACCCACTAGCGGGGAGGCCTACGAGCAGTACTTC. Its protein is CASSLPTSGEAYEQYF.

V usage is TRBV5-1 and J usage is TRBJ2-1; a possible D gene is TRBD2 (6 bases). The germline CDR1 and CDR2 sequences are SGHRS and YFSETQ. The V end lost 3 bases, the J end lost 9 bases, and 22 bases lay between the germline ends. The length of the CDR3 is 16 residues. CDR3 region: CASSSLVDGGTGEQFF. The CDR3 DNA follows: TGCGCCAGCAGCTCCCTGGTGGACGGGGGTACAGGTGAGCAGTTCTTC.

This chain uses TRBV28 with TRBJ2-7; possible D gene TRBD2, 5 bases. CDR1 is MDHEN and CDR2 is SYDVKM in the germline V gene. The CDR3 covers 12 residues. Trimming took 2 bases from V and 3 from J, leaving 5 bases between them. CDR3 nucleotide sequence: TGTGCCAGCAGTTTAGAGGGCTACGAGCAGTACTTC. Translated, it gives CASSLEGYEQYF.

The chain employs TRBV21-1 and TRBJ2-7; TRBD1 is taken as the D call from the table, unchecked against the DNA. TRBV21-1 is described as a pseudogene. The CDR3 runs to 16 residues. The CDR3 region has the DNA TGTGCCAGCAGCAAACAGACAGGGGTCCCCTCCTACGAGCAGTACTTC. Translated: CASSKQTGVPSYEQYF.

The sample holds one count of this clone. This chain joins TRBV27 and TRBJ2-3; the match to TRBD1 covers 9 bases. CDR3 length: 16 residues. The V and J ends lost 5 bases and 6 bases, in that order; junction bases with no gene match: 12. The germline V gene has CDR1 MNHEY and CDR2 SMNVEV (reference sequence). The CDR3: CASSHRRDRVGDTQYF. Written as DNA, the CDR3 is TGTGCCAGCAGTCACCGCCGGGACAGGGTCGGGGATACGCAGTATTTT.

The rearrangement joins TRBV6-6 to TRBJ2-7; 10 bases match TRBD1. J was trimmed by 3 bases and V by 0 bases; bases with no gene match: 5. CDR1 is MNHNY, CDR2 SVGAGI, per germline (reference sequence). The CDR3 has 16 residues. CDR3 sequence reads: CASSYSPRTGGYEQYF. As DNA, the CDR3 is TGTGCCAGCAGTTACTCCCCGAGGACAGGGGGCTACGAGCAGTACTTC.

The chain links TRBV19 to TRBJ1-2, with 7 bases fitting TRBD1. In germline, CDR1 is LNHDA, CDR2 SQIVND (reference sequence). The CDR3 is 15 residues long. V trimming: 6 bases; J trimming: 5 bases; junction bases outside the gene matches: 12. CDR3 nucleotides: TGTGCCAGTAGCGTGGGGACGGGACAGCCATATGGCTACACCTTC. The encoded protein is CASSVGTGQPYGYTF.

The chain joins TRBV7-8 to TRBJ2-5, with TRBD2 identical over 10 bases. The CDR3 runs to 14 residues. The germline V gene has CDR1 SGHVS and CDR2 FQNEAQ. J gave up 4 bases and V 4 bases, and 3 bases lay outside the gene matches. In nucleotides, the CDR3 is TGTGCCAGCAGCTCGCTAGCGGGAGCAGAGACCCAGTACTTC. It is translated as CASSSLAGAETQYF.

CDR3 region: CASSFSRDRGGYEQYF. In nucleotides, the CDR3 is TGTGCCAGCAGCTTCTCCCGGGACAGGGGTGGGTACGAGCAGTACTTC. The chain recombines TRBV13 with TRBJ2-7; TRBD1 aligns across 10 bases. The CDR3 runs to 16 residues. The germline CDR1 and CDR2 sequences are PRHDT and FYEKMQ (reference sequence). Trimming at V came to 3 bases and at J to 4 bases, leaving 9 bases not matched to a gene.

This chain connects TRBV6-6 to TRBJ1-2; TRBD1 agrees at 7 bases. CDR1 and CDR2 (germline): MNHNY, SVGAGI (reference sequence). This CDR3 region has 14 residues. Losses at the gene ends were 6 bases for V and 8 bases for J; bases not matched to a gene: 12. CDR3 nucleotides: TGTGCCAGCAGGAAACCGTCCCAGGGGGACGGCTACACCTTC. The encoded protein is CASRKPSQGDGYTF.

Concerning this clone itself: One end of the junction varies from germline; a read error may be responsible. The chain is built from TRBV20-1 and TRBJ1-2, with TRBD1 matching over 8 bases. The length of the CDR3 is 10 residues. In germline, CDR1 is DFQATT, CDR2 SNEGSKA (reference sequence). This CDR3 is CSAWDRKISF. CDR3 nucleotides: TGCAGTGCTTGGGACAGGAAGATTTCCTTC.

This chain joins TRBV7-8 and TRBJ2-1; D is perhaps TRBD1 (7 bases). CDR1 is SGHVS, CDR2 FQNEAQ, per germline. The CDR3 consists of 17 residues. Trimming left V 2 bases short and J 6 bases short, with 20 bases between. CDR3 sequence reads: CASSLPSTGEAANEQFF. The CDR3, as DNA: TGTGCCAGCAGCTTACCCAGTACAGGGGAGGCAGCCAATGAGCAGTTCTTC.

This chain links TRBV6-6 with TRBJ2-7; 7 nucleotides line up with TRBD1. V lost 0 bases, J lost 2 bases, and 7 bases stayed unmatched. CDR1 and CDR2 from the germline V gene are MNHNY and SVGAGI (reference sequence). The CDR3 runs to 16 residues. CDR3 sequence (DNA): TGTGCCAGCAGTTACTCGAGACAGGGCTTAACCTACGAGCAGTACTTC. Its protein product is CASSYSRQGLTYEQYF.

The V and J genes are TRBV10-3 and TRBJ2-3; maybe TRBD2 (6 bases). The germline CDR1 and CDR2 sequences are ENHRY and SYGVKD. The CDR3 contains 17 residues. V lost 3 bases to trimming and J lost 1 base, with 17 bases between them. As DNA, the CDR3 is TGTGCCATCAGTGACCAACGAGGCGGGACCCGCACAGATACGCAGTATTTT. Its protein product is CAISDQRGGTRTDTQYF.

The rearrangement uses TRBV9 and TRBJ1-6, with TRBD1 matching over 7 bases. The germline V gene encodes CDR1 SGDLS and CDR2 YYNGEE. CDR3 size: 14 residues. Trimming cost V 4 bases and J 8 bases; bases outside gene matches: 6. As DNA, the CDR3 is TGTGCCAGCAGCCCTAGACAGGGCTATTCACCCCTCCACTTT. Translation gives CASSPRQGYSPLHF.